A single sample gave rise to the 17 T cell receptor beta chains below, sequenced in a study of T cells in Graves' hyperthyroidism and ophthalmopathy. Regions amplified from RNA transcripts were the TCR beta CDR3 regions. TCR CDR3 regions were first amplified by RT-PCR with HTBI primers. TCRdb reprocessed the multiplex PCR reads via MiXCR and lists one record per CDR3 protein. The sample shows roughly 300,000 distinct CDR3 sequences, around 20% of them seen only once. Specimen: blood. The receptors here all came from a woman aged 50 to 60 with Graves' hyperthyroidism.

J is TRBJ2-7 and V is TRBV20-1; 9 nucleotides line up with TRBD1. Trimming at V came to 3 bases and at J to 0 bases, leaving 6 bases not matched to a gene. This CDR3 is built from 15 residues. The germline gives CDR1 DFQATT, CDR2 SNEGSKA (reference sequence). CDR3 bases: TGCAGTGCTAGGGCCAAGACAGGGGGCTCCTACGAGCAGTACTTC. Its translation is CSARAKTGGSYEQYF.

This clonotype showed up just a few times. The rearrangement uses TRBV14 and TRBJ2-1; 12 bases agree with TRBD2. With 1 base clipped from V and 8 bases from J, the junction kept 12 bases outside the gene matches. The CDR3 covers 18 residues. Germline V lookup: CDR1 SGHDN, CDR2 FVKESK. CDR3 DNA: TGTGCCAGCAGCCAAGGAGGGACTAGCGGGCCGTTCGGCGATGAGCAGTTCTTC. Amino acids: CASSQGGTSGPFGDEQFF.

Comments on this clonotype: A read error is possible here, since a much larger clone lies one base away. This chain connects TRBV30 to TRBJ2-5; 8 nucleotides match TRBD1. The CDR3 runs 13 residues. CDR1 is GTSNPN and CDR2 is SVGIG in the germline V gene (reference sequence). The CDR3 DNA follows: TGTGCCTGGGGAACAGGGGGTAGGGAGACCCTGTACTTC. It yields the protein CAWGTGGRETLYF.

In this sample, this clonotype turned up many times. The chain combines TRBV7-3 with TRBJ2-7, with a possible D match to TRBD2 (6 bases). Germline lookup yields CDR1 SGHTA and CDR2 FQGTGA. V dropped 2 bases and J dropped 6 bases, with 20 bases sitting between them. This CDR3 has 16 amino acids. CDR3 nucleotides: TGTGCCAGCAGCTTACTTTTCCTAGCGTGGGAGTGCGAGCAGTACTTC. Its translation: CASSLLFLAWECEQYF.

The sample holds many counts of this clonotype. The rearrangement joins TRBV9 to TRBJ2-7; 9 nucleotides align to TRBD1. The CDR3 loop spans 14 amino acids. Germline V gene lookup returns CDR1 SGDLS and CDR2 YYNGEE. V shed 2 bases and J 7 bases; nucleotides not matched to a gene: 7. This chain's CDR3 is CASSVAGQGREQYF. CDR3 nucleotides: TGTGCCAGCAGCGTTGCGGGACAGGGTCGGGAGCAGTACTTC.

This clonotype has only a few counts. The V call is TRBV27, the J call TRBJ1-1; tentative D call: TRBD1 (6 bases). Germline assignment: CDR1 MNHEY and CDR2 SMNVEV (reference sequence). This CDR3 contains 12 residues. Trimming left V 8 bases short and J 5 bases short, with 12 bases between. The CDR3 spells CASRGRGTEAFF. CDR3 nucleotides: TGTGCCAGCCGTGGGAGGGGGACTGAAGCTTTCTTT.

The CDR3 sequence is CASSSADSFRTEAFF. In DNA, the CDR3 is TGTGCCAGCAGTTCCGCAGACAGTTTTCGCACTGAAGCTTTCTTT. The chain combines TRBV7-8 with TRBJ1-1, with D possibly being TRBD1 (5 bases). This CDR3 comprises 15 residues. The V and J ends lost 6 bases and 4 bases respectively, with 18 bases between them. Germline V gene lookup returns CDR1 SGHVS and CDR2 FQNEAQ.

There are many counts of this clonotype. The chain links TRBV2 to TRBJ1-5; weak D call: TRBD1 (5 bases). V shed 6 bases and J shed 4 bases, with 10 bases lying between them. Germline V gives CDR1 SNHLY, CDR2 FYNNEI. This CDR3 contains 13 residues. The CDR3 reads CASRQDRNQPQHF. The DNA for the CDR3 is TGTGCCAGCAGACAGGATCGGAATCAGCCCCAGCATTTT.

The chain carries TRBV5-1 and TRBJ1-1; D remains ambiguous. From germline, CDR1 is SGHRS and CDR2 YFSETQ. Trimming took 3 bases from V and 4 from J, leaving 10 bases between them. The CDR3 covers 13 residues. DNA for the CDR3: TGCGCCAGCAGCTCCGGAGATCCCACTGAAGCTTTCTTT. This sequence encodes CASSSGDPTEAFF.

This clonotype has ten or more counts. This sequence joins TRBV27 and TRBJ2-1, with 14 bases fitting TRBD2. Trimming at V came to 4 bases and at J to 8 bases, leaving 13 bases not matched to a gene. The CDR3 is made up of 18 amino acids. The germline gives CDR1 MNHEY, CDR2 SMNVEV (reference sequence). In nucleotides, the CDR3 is TGTGCCAGCAGTTCGGGACGGAGACTAGCGGGAGGGCCTGATGAGCAGTTCTTC. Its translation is CASSSGRRLAGGPDEQFF.

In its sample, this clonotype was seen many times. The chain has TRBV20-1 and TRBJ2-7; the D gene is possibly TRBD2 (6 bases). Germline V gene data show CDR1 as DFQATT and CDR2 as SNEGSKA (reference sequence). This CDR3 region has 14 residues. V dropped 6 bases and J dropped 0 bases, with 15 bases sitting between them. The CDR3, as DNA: TGCAGTGCCCTCTTCGGCGGGGCCTCCTACGAGCAGTACTTC. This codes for CSALFGGASYEQYF.

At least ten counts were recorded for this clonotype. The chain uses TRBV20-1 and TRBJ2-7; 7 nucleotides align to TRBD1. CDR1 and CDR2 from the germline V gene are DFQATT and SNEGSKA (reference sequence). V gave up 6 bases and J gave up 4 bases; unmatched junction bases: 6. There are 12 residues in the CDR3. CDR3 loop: CSATPTGYEQYF. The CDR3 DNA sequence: TGCAGTGCCACCCCGACAGGGTACGAGCAGTACTTC.

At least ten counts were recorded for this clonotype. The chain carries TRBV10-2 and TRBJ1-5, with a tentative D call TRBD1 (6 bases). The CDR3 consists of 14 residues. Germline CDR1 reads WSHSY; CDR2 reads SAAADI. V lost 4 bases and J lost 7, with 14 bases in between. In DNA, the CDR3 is TGCGCCAGCAGTGTCGGGGGGGCAGGACAGCCCCAGCATTTT. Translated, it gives CASSVGGAGQPQHF.

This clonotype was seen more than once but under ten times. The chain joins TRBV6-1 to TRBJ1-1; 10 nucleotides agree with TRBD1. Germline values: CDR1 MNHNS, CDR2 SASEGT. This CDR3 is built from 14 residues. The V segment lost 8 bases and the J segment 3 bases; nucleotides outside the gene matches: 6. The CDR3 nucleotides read TGTGCCAGCCCCGGGACAGGGGTCGACACTGAAGCTTTCTTT. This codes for CASPGTGVDTEAFF.

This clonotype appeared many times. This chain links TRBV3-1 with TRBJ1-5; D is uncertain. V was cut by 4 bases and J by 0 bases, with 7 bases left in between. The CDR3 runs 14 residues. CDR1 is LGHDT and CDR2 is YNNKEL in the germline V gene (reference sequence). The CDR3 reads CASSLSNSNQPQHF. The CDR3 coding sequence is TGTGCCAGCAGCCTCAGCAATAGCAATCAGCCCCAGCATTTT.

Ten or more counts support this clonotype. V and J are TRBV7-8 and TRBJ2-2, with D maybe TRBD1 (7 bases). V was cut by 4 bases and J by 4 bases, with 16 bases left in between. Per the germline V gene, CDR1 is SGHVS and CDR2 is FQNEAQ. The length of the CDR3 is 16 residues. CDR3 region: CASSWVDRDSTGELFF. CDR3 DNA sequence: TGTGCCAGCAGCTGGGTCGACAGGGACTCCACCGGGGAGCTGTTTTTT.

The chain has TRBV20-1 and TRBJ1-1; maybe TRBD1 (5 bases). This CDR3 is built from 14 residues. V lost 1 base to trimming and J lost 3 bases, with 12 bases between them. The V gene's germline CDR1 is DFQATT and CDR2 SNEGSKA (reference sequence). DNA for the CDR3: TGCAGTGCTAGAGGGGAGGTGGGGGACACTGAAGCTTTCTTT. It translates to CSARGEVGDTEAFF.